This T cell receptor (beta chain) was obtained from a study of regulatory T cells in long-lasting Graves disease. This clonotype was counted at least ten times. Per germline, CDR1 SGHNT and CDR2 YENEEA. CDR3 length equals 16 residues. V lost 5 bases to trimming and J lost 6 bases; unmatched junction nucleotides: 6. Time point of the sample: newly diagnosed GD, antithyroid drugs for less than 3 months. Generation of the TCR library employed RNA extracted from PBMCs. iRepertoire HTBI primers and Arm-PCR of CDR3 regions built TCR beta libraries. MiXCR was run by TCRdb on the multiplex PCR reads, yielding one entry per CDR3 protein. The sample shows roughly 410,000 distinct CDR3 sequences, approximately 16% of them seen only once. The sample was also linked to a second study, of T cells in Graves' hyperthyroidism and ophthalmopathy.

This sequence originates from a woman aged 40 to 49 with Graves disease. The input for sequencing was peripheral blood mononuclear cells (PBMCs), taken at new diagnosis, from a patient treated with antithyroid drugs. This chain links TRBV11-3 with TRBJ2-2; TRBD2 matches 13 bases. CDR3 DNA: TGTGCCAGCAGCCCAACTAGCGGGAGGGGCTCCGGGGAGCTGTTTTTT. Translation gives CASSPTSGRGSGELFF.